This T cell receptor beta chain was identified during a study of T cells in Graves' hyperthyroidism and ophthalmopathy. This clonotype came up many times. Its antigen is currently unknown. Overall study results and limits: With a median lead of 6.5 months before onset, the model predicted ophthalmopathy.

Germline V gene lookup returns CDR1 SGHKS and CDR2 YYEKEE (reference sequence). The CDR3 loop spans 15 amino acids. V was cut by 2 bases and J by 6 bases, with 15 bases left in between. TCR beta CDR3 region amplification was performed from RNA transcripts. When the TCR CDR3 underwent first-round RT-PCR, the HTBI primer set was used. TCRdb analysed the multiplex PCR reads with MiXCR anew, one entry per CDR3 protein. The profile shows under 400,000 distinct CDR3 sequences, 13% to 15% of them singletons. The clonotype comes from an older woman with Graves' ophthalmopathy. The chain uses TRBV5-5 and TRBJ2-1; D is possibly TRBD2 (5 bases). Sample: blood. The CDR3 spells CASSFGYGEFNEQFF. Here the CDR3 DNA reads TGTGCCAGCAGCTTCGGTTACGGGGAGTTCAATGAGCAGTTCTTC. Filled out from reference TRBV5-5 and TRBJ2-1, the complete variable domain reads DAGVTQSPTHLIKTRGQQVTLRCSPISGHKSVSWYQQVLGQGPQFIFQYYEKEERGRGNFPDRFSARQFPNYSSELNVNALLLGDSALYLCASSFGYGEFNEQFFGPGTRLTVL.